The table lists the clone carrying this T cell receptor beta chain with many counts. These data belong to a study of tumor-infiltrating lymphocytes in oesophageal squamous cell carcinoma. TCRdb re-derived calls from the PCR reads in MiXCR, one entry per CDR3 protein. In the table there are 8,500 to 11,000 distinct CDR3 sequences, over 55% of which are singletons. The clonotype comes from a female donor with esophageal squamous cell carcinoma. The sequenced material came from esophageal tumor tissue.

CDR3 in amino acids: CASSYSAGGQYF. The CDR3 DNA reads as TGTGCCAGCAGTTACTCAGCGGGGGGGCAGTACTTC. J is TRBJ2-1 and V is TRBV6-6, with 9 bases identical to TRBD2. The closer fit of TRBJ2-7 to the DNA end suggests the J call may be wrong. CDR1 is MNHNY and CDR2 is SVGAGI in the germline V gene (reference sequence). This CDR3 contains 12 residues.